The entry below describes one TCR beta chain. The data derive from a study of response to subunit inactivated influenza vaccine. Trimming took off 5 bases at V and 0 bases at J, with 10 bases between the two ends. Germline lookup yields CDR1 SGHRS and CDR2 YFSETQ. This CDR3 has 14 residues. TCRdb itself ran the RT-PCR reads through MiXCR, one entry per CDR3 protein. The sample lists about 500,000 distinct CDR3 sequences; 16% were seen once. The receptor was isolated from a man between 50 and 75 years old who received an inactivated influenza vaccine. The rearrangement joins TRBV5-1 to TRBJ2-3; D is uncertain. The source was CD4+ T cells sorted from PBMCs, collected less than 30 months after vaccination. CDR3 amino acids: CASRDARSTDTQYF. CDR3 nucleotides: TGCGCCAGCAGGGATGCAAGAAGCACAGATACGCAGTATTTT. The whole variable domain, filled in from reference TRBV5-1 and TRBJ2-3, reads KAGVTQTPRYLIKTRGQQVTLSCSPISGHRSVSWYQQTPGQGLQFLFEYFSETQRNKGNFPGRFSGRQFSNSRSEMNVSTLELGDSALYLCASRDARSTDTQYFGPGTRLTVL.